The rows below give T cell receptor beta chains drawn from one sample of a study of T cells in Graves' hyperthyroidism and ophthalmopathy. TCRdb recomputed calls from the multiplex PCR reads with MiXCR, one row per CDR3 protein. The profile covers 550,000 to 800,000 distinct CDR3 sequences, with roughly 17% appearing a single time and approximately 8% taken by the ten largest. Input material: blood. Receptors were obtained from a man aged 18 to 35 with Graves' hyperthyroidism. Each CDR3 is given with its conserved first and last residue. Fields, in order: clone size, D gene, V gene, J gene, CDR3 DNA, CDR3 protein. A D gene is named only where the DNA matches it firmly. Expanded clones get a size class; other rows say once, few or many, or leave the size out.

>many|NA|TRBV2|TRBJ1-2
TGTGCCAGCAGCACAGGGCGGTATGGCTACACCTTC
CASSTGRYGYTF
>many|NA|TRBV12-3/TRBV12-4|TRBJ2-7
TGTGCCAGCAGTTTAAAGGCCGGCGGCGACTACGAGCAGTACTTC
CASSLKAGGDYEQYF
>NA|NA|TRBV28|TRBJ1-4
TGTACCAGCAGTTTGGGGAGGGCTAATGAAAAACTGTTTTTT
CTSSLGRANEKLFF
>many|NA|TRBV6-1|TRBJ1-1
TGTGCCAGCAGTGAAGCGCCAGGGACGATGGGTGAAGCTTTCTTT
CASSEAPGTMGEAFF
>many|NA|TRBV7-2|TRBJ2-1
TGTGCCAGCAGCTTAGCGGGAGTTAGAAATGAGCAGTTCTTC
CASSLAGVRNEQFF
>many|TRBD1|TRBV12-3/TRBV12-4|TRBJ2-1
TGTGCCAGCAGACTCGGACAGGGCACCTACAATGAGCAGTTCTTC
CASRLGQGTYNEQFF
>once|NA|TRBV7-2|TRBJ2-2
TGTGCCAGCAGCGTCGCCCGCACCGGGGAGCTGTTTTTT
CASSVARTGELFF
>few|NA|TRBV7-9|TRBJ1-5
TGTGCCAGCAGCGCCCAGGATCAGCCCCAGCATTTT
CASSAQDQPQHF
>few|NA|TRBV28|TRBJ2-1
TGTGCCAGCACCCTCGGTGGTCCTTACAATGAGCAGTTCTTC
CASTLGGPYNEQFF
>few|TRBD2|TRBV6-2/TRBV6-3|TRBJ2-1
TGTGCCAGCAGTTTAACCGGGACTAGCGGTGAGCAGTTCTTC
CASSLTGTSGEQFF
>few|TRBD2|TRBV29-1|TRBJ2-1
TGCAGCGTTGTGCTAGCGGGAGGAAAGGATGAGCAGTTCTTC
CSVVLAGGKDEQFF
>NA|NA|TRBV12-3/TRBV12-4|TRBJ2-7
TGTGCCAGCAGTTGGGGCGGGACCTACGAGCAGTACTTC
CASSWGGTYEQYF
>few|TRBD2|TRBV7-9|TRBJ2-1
TGTGCCAGCAGCTTAGGGCCTAGCGGGACCCCCTACAATGAGCAGTTCTTC
CASSLGPSGTPYNEQFF
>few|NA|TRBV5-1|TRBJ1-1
TGCGCCAGCAGCTTGGGCAATTCCCGAACTGAAGCTTTCTTT
CASSLGNSRTEAFF
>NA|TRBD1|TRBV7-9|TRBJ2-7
TGTGCCAGCAGCCGGGACAGGAGGAACCCCTACGAGCAGTACTTC
CASSRDRRNPYEQYF
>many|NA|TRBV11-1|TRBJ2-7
TGTGCCAGCAGCATGCTTTACGAGCAGTACTTC
CASSMLYEQYF
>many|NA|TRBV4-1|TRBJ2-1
TGCGCCAGCAGCCAAGACAGGGAACTTGAGCAGTTCTTC
CASSQDRELEQFF
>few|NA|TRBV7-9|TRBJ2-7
TGTGCCAGCAGCCGGGGGAGTAGCGGAAGCTCCTACGAGCAGTACTTC
CASSRGSSGSSYEQYF
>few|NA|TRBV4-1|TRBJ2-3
TGCGCCAGCAGGGCCAGGAGCACAGATACGCAGTATTTT
CASRARSTDTQYF
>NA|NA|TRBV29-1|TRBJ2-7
TGCAGCGTTGGGTTCCGGGGCGAGCAGTACTTC
CSVGFRGEQYF
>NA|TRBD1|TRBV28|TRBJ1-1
TGTGCCAGCAGTCTACAGCCGGGACAGGGGACTGAAGCTTTCTTT
CASSLQPGQGTEAFF
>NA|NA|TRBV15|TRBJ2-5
TGTGCCACCAGCAGAAAGCGTGGGTTCCAAGAGACCCAGTACTTC
CATSRKRGFQETQYF
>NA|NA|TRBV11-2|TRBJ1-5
TGTGCCAGCAGCCTGACCCTAGCGGATCAGCCCCAGCATTTT
CASSLTLADQPQHF
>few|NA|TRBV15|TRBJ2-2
TGTGCCACCAGCAGAGGACGGACGAACACCGGGGAGCTGTTTTTT
CATSRGRTNTGELFF
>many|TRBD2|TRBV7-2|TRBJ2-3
TGTGCCAGCAGCTTAGAAGGGACTAGCGGGCGCACAGATACGCAGTATTTT
CASSLEGTSGRTDTQYF
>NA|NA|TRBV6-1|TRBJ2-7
TGTGCCAGCAGACGATTTACCGGGACACGCGCCTACGAGCAGTACTTC
CASRRFTGTRAYEQYF
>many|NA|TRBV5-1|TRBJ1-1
TGCGCCAGCAGCTTGGAGTGGGGGGACACTGAAGCTTTCTTT
CASSLEWGDTEAFF
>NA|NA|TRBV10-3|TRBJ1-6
TGTGCCATCAGTGACGGACCGTCAAATTCACCCCTCCACTTT
CAISDGPSNSPLHF
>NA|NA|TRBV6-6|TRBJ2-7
TGTGCCAGCAGTTACGATCGGGGGAGCCACGAGCAGTACTTC
CASSYDRGSHEQYF
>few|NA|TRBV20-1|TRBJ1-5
TGCAGTGCTAGTGCCGGCGGTCAGCCCCAGCATTTT
CSASAGGQPQHF
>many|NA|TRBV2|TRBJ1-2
TGTGCCAGCAGTTCCCGGACAGCACGCTCCTTAGGCTACACCTTC
CASSSRTARSLGYTF
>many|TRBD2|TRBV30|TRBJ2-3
TGTGCCTGGAGTGTAGGACTAGCGCCCACAGATACGCAGTATTTT
CAWSVGLAPTDTQYF
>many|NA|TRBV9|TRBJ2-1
TGTGCCAGCAGCGTACAGGGAACGAATGAGCAGTTCTTC
CASSVQGTNEQFF
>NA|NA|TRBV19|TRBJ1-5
TGTGCCAGTAGTATACGCATTAATAGCAATCAGCCCCAGCATTTT
CASSIRINSNQPQHF
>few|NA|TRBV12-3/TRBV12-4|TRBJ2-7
TGTGCCAGCAGTGGGGGTGGGGGATACGAGCAGTACTTC
CASSGGGGYEQYF
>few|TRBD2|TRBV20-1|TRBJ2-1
TGCAGTGCTAGAGCCCTAGCGGGACTCTACAATGAGCAGTTCTTC
CSARALAGLYNEQFF
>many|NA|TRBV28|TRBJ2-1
TGTGCCAGCAGGTCTGAAGCGGATTGGGGTGAGCAGTTCTTC
CASRSEADWGEQFF
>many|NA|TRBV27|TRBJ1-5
TGTGCCAGCAGTTTAAAGGGACACTATAGCAATCAGCCCCAGCATTTT
CASSLKGHYSNQPQHF
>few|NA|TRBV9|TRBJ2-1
TGTGCCAGCAGCGTAGGGCCGAGCTCCTACAATGAGCAGTTCTTC
CASSVGPSSYNEQFF
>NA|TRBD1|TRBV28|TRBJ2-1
TGTGCCAGCAGTTCGGGACAGTTTGATAATGAGCAGTTCTTC
CASSSGQFDNEQFF
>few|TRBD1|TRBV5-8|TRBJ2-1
TGTGCCAGCAGCTTGGAGGGCAGGGGGAGCAATGAGCAGTTCTTC
CASSLEGRGSNEQFF
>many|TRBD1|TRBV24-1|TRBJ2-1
TGTGCCACCAGTGATTACGGGACAGGGAATTACAATGAGCAGTTCTTC
CATSDYGTGNYNEQFF